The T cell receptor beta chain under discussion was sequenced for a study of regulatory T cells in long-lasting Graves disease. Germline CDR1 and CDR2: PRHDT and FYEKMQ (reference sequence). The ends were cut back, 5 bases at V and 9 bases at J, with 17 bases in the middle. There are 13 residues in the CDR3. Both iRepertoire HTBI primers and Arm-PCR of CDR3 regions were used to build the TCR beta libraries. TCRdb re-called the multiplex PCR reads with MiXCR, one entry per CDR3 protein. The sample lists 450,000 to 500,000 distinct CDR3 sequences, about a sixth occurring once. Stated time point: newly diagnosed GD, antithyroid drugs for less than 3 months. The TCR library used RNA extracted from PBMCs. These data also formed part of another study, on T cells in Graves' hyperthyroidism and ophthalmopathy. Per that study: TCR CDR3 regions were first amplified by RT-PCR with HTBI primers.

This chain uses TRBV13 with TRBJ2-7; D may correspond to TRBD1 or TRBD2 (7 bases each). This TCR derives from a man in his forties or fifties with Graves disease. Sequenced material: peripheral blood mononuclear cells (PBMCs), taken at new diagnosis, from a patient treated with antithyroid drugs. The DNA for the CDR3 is TGTGCCAGCAGCCCCCAGGGGGGGGGTTGGCAGTACTTC. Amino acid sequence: CASSPQGGGWQYF.